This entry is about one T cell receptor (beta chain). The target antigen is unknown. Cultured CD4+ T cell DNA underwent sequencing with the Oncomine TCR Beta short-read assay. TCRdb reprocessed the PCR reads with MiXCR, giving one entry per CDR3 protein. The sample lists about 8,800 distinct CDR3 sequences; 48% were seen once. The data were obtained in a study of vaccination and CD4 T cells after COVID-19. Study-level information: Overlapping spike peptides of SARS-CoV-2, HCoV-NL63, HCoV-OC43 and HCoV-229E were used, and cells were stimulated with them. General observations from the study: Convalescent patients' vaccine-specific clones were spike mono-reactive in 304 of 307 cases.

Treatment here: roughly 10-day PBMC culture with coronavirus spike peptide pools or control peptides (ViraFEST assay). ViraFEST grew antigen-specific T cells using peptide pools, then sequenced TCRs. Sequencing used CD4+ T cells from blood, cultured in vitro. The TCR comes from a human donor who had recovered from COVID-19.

The CDR3 reads CASIAPVSPYYGYTF. The CDR3, as DNA: TGTGCCAGCATAGCTCCAGTGTCTCCTTACTATGGCTACACCTTC. V gene TRBV2 combines with J gene TRBJ1-2; D gene unclear. Germline V gene sequence: CDR1 SNHLY, CDR2 FYNNEI. Trimming cost V 7 bases and J 3 bases, with 18 bases left between them. The CDR3 loop spans 15 amino acids.